These 28 T cell receptor beta chains were sequenced from one sample in a study of early T cells in non-severe SARS-CoV-2 infection. TCRdb recomputed calls from the 5' RACE reads with MiXCR, one row per CDR3 protein. The sample yields about 49,000 distinct CDR3 sequences, over 9.5% seen once. Sequenced material: whole blood. Source of these receptors: an adult who was a healthcare worker with PCR-confirmed SARS-CoV-2 infection or an uninfected control (not recorded which).

V and J are TRBV11-3 and TRBJ2-5; TRBD1 agrees at 10 bases. The CDR3 is made up of 15 amino acids. Unmatched junction bases numbered 5, after V lost 1 base and J lost 6 bases. Per germline, CDR1 SGHNT and CDR2 YENEEA. Here the CDR3 reads CASSLGTGGLKTQYF. CDR3 DNA: TGTGCCAGCAGCTTAGGGACAGGGGGTTTGAAGACCCAGTACTTC. The entire variable domain, with the rest obtained from reference TRBV11-3 and TRBJ2-5, is as follows: EAGVVQSPRYKIIEKKQPVAFWCNPISGHNTLYWYLQNLGQGPELLIRYENEEAVDDSQLPKDRFSAERLKGVDSTLKIQPAELGDSAVYLCASSLGTGGLKTQYFGPGTRLLVL.

The chain uses TRBV7-3 and TRBJ2-3; D uncertain. Germline CDR1 and CDR2: SGHTA and FQGTGA. V was cut by 0 bases and J by 2 bases, with 9 bases left in between. There are 15 residues in the CDR3. The CDR3 is CASSLTGRTTDTQYF. CDR3 DNA sequence: TGTGCCAGCAGCTTAACGGGTAGGACCACAGATACGCAGTATTTT.

This chain joins TRBV29-1 and TRBJ2-1, with a tentative D call TRBD2 (6 bases). Germline assignment: CDR1 SQVTM and CDR2 ANQGSEA. The CDR3 runs to 14 residues. Trimming pared 1 base from V and 0 bases from J, leaving 7 bases between. The CDR3 nucleotides read TGCAGCGTTGAAGTCGGGGGCTCCTACAATGAGCAGTTCTTC. Translated, it gives CSVEVGGSYNEQFF.

The gene calls are TRBV15 and TRBJ2-5; D is perhaps TRBD2 (6 bases). This CDR3 comprises 13 residues. The V end lost 2 bases, the J end lost 4 bases, and 8 bases lay between the germline ends. Germline CDR1 is LNHNV and CDR2 is YYDKDF (reference sequence). CDR3 loop: CATSRQGGETQYF. The CDR3 nucleotides are TGTGCCACCAGCAGACAGGGAGGAGAGACCCAGTACTTC.

This clonotype was detected a few times. The chain carries TRBV7-8 and TRBJ2-3, with 7 bases that match TRBD1. This CDR3 has 15 amino acids. With V trimmed by 4 bases and J by 6 bases, 10 bases remained unmatched. CDR1 is SGHVS and CDR2 is FQNEAQ in the germline V gene. The CDR3 bases are TGTGCCAGCAGCTCGATGCGGACAGGCGATGATACGCAGTATTTT. The encoded protein is CASSSMRTGDDTQYF.

The gene calls are TRBV5-1 and TRBJ2-7, with 7 bases matching TRBD1. CDR1 is SGHRS and CDR2 is YFSETQ in the germline V gene. V trimming: 4 bases; J trimming: 4 bases; junction bases outside the gene matches: 8. CDR3 size: 14 residues. The CDR3 DNA is TGCGCCAGCAGCGAAGCCGACAGGGCGTACGAGCAGTACTTC. Its translation is CASSEADRAYEQYF.

This rearrangement joins TRBV27 to TRBJ2-7; D may match TRBD1 or TRBD2 (5 bases each). CDR3 size: 13 residues. Trimming took 6 bases from V and 3 from J, leaving 12 bases between them. The germline V gene has CDR1 MNHEY and CDR2 SMNVEV (reference sequence). CDR3 region: CASSLGPYYEQYF. The CDR3, as DNA: TGTGCCAGCAGCCTGGGACCCTACTACGAGCAGTACTTC.

In this sample, this clonotype turned up a few times. J is TRBJ2-2 and V is TRBV11-2; D gene uncertain. This CDR3 spans 14 amino acids. Trimming removed 0 bases at V and 5 bases at J, with 7 bases between. In germline, CDR1 is SGHAT, CDR2 FQNNGV. In nucleotides, the CDR3 is TGTGCCAGCAGCTTAGATGGGCCAACCGGGGAGCTGTTTTTT. It is translated as CASSLDGPTGELFF.

This chain joins TRBV29-1 and TRBJ1-2; D is uncertain. V lost 8 bases, J lost 4 bases, and 11 bases lay in between. CDR1 is SQVTM, CDR2 ANQGSEA, per germline. The CDR3 runs to 11 residues. The CDR3 sequence is CSSQPVYGYTF. DNA for the CDR3: TGCAGCTCACAGCCGGTCTATGGCTACACCTTC. The variable domain in full, completed from reference TRBV29-1 and TRBJ1-2, reads SAVISQKPSRDICQRGTSLTIQCQVDSQVTMMFWYRQQPGQSLTLIATANQGSEATYESGFVIDKFPISRPNLTFSTLTVSNMSPEDSSIYLCSSQPVYGYTFGSGTRLTVV.

The V gene is TRBV12-3 or TRBV12-4, the J gene TRBJ1-3; 8 positions match TRBD1. V shed 5 bases and J 2 bases; nucleotides not matched to a gene: 2. This CDR3 has 14 residues. The chain's CDR3 is CASSRQGTGNTIYF. CDR3 bases: TGTGCCAGCAGTCGACAGGGGACTGGAAACACCATATATTTT.

This clonotype came up a few times. V usage is TRBV9 and J usage is TRBJ2-1; the match to TRBD2 covers 10 bases. The junction had 14 bases not matched to a gene; V was cut back by 4 bases and J by 7 bases. Germline-derived CDR1 and CDR2 are SGDLS and YYNGEE. This CDR3 has 17 amino acids. The DNA for the CDR3 is TGTGCCAGCAGCCTCAGGCCCGCTAGCGGGGGCCTAAATGAGCAGTTCTTC. Its translation: CASSLRPASGGLNEQFF.

The table lists this clonotype with many counts. The J gene is TRBJ2-6, the V gene TRBV13; D unclear. V gave up 5 bases and J gave up 1 base, with 3 bases separating them. The CDR3 length is 13 residues. Germline V gene data show CDR1 as PRHDT and CDR2 as FYEKMQ (reference sequence). DNA of the CDR3: TGTGCCAGCAGCCTATCTGGGGCCAACGTCCTGACTTTC. Its protein is CASSLSGANVLTF.

This clonotype has just one count. The CDR3 DNA reads as TGCAGTGCTGAGGTACGGACTTCGTACAATGAGCAGTTCTTC. This encodes CSAEVRTSYNEQFF. The chain couples TRBV20-1 to TRBJ2-1; D is possibly TRBD2 (5 bases). The CDR3 is 14 amino acids. Trimming took off 5 bases at V and 4 bases at J, with 15 bases between the two ends. Per the germline V gene, CDR1 is DFQATT and CDR2 is SNEGSKA (reference sequence).

CDR3 protein: CASRRSPNGGYTF. CDR3 nucleotide sequence: TGTGCCAGCAGGAGAAGTCCTAATGGCGGCTACACCTTC. The V call is TRBV13, the J call TRBJ1-2; no firm D call. The CDR3 is made up of 13 amino acids. V was pared by 6 bases and J by 8 bases, with 16 bases between. The germline V gene encodes CDR1 PRHDT and CDR2 FYEKMQ (reference sequence).

This clonotype was detected ten times or more. The chain employs TRBV9 and TRBJ2-1, with D possibly being TRBD1 (6 bases). Germline CDR1 reads SGDLS; CDR2 reads YYNGEE. V was pared by 3 bases and J by 4 bases, with 14 bases between. The CDR3 is 15 amino acids. This CDR3 reads CASSGSGHLYNEQFF. The CDR3, as DNA: TGTGCCAGCAGCGGCTCGGGACACCTTTACAATGAGCAGTTCTTC.

This clonotype was found many times. The CDR3 DNA follows: TGTGCCAGCAGCGTCCGGGTTCTGGGCGGAGAGCAGTTCTTC. Amino acid sequence: CASSVRVLGGEQFF. The chain employs TRBV9 and TRBJ2-1; D call uncertain. The CDR3 runs to 14 residues. Looked up from germline, CDR1 is SGDLS and CDR2 is YYNGEE. V was trimmed by 2 bases and J by 10 bases, leaving 16 bases between them.

This clonotype was found many times. V is TRBV21-1 and J is TRBJ1-1. TRBV21-1 is shown as a pseudogene. The CDR3 has 13 residues. The CDR3 loop reads CASSRHLNTEAFF. CDR3 DNA sequence: TGTGCCAGCAGCAGACACCTGAACACTGAAGCTTTCTTT.

This clonotype has at least ten counts. The chain is built from TRBV7-8 and TRBJ2-1; D unresolved. Trimming removed 8 bases at V and 4 bases at J, with 15 bases between. Germline CDR1 SGHVS, CDR2 FQNEAQ. The CDR3 length is 14 residues. The CDR3 nucleotides read TGTGCCAGCGGACCCGAGACGGTTTACAATGAGCAGTTCTTC. It is translated as CASGPETVYNEQFF.

The rearrangement joins TRBV6-2 or TRBV6-3 to TRBJ2-7, with TRBD1 identical over 7 bases. V lost 7 bases, J lost 6 bases, and 6 bases stayed unmatched. CDR1 is MNHEY and CDR2 is SVGEGT in the germline V gene. The CDR3 covers 12 residues. The DNA for the CDR3 is TGTGCCAGCATCGGACAGGTAGGCGAGCAGTACTTC. This encodes CASIGQVGEQYF.

This clonotype was seen a handful of times. The V call is TRBV3-1, the J call TRBJ2-1, with TRBD2 matching 9 bases. CDR1 and CDR2 (germline): LGHDT, YNNKEL (reference sequence). Trimming removed 0 bases from V and 6 bases from J; junction bases left unmatched: 3. The CDR3 is 15 amino acids. In DNA form, the CDR3 reads TGTGCCAGCAGCCAAGATGGACTAGCGTCCAATGAGCAGTTCTTC. Translated, it gives CASSQDGLASNEQFF.

This clonotype showed up just a few times. The J gene is TRBJ1-2, the V gene TRBV28; D ambiguous. This CDR3 is built from 13 residues. Germline lookup yields CDR1 MDHEN and CDR2 SYDVKM. V dropped 6 bases and J dropped 4 bases, with 12 bases sitting between them. CDR3 DNA sequence: TGTGCCAGCAGAGTCGGACGCATCTATGGCTACACCTTC. It codes for CASRVGRIYGYTF.

About this clonotype itself: A much larger clone sits a single nucleotide away, making a read error possible. This chain connects TRBV27 to TRBJ1-2; 7 nucleotides line up with TRBD1. In germline, CDR1 is MNHEY, CDR2 SMNVEV (reference sequence). V shed 6 bases, J shed 4 bases, and the junction held 5 bases outside the gene matches. The CDR3 length is 13 residues. CDR3 loop: CASSPTGVYGYTF. CDR3 DNA sequence: TGTGCCAGCAGCCCAACAGGGGTCTATGGCTACACCTTC.

The J gene is TRBJ2-1, the V gene TRBV29-1, with 10 positions matching TRBD1. The CDR3 is 16 amino acids. The J segment lost 6 bases and the V segment lost 1 base, leaving 9 bases of the junction unmatched. The germline V gene has CDR1 SQVTM and CDR2 ANQGSEA. This CDR3 reads CSVEGVWDRGPNEQFF. The CDR3 region has the DNA TGCAGCGTTGAAGGAGTTTGGGACAGGGGCCCCAATGAGCAGTTCTTC.

This clonotype was picked up many times. This rearrangement joins TRBV6-4 to TRBJ1-6; D unclear. Germline CDR1 reads MRHNA; CDR2 reads SNTAGT. CDR3 length equals 14 residues. The V end was cut by 7 bases, the J end by 9 bases, with 16 bases between. This CDR3 is CASKIGPGVSPLHF. In DNA form, the CDR3 reads TGTGCCAGCAAGATTGGGCCTGGTGTTTCACCCCTCCACTTT.

This clonotype was seen more than once but under ten times. The chain employs TRBV5-6 and TRBJ2-6, with D possibly being TRBD1 (5 bases). Looked up from germline, CDR1 is SGHDT and CDR2 is YYEEEE. This CDR3 has 13 amino acids. V shed 3 bases and J shed 4 bases, with 5 bases lying between them. The CDR3 protein is CASSWTGANVLTF. Written as DNA, the CDR3 is TGTGCCAGCAGCTGGACAGGGGCCAACGTCCTGACTTTC.

There are many counts of this clonotype. The chain carries TRBV29-1 and TRBJ2-4, with 8 bases identical to TRBD1. J was trimmed by 5 bases and V by 7 bases; bases with no gene match: 7. Germline V lookup: CDR1 SQVTM, CDR2 ANQGSEA. The CDR3 loop spans 13 amino acids. The CDR3 is CSGQGSVENIQYF. The DNA of the CDR3 is TGCAGCGGACAGGGGAGTGTTGAAAACATTCAGTACTTC.

Only a few counts were recorded for this clonotype. This sequence joins TRBV24-1 and TRBJ1-2, with 8 bases lining up with TRBD1. Unmatched junction bases numbered 6, after V lost 6 bases and J lost 4 bases. The CDR3 sequence is 14 residues long. Germline V lookup: CDR1 KGHDR, CDR2 SFDVKD. The CDR3 coding sequence is TGTGCCACCAGTCATCGACAGGGGAGCTATGGCTACACCTTC. Its protein is CATSHRQGSYGYTF.

This clonotype has only a few counts. The chain couples TRBV19 to TRBJ2-3, with 7 bases identical to TRBD2. The CDR3 has 14 amino acids. CDR1 and CDR2 (germline): LNHDA, SQIVND (reference sequence). V trimming: 1 base; J trimming: 4 bases; junction bases outside the gene matches: 2. The CDR3 DNA follows: TGTGCCAGTAGTATAGGGGGAGGGGCAGATACGCAGTATTTT. Its protein is CASSIGGGADTQYF.